The rows below give T cell receptor beta chains drawn from one sample of a study of response to subunit inactivated influenza vaccine. TCRdb called the RT-PCR reads again in MiXCR, with one record for every CDR3 protein. Of 500,000 or so distinct CDR3 sequences in the sample, 16% were seen once. The specimen was CD4+ T cells sorted from PBMCs, collected roughly 24 months after vaccination. The receptors here all came from a man between 45 and 75 years old who received an inactivated influenza vaccine. Each CDR3 is given with its conserved first and last residue. D genes are given only for firm matches. Clone size, where shown, is once, few, many, or a class for clones that have expanded.

length,V,J,size,D,CDR3,DNA
13,TRBV29-1,TRBJ1-2,few,TRBD1,CSAVGTGVDGYTF,TGCAGCGCGGTGGGGACAGGGGTTGATGGCTACACCTTC
15,TRBV20-1,TRBJ2-2,few,TRBD2,CSASGSSGNTGELFF,TGCAGTGCTAGTGGGTCTAGCGGGAACACCGGGGAGCTGTTTTTT
13,TRBV29-1,TRBJ2-7,many,.,CSVSSPGDYEQYF,TGCAGCGTTTCCAGCCCTGGGGACTACGAGCAGTACTTC
13,TRBV28,TRBJ2-7,.,.,CASTWASSYEQYF,TGTGCCAGCACCTGGGCGAGCTCCTACGAGCAGTACTTC
15,TRBV20-1,TRBJ1-3,many,.,CSASPGRGPGNTIYF,TGCAGTGCTAGCCCCGGACGGGGGCCTGGAAACACCATATATTTT
13,TRBV12-3/TRBV12-4,TRBJ2-3,few,TRBD2,CASGGDSTDTQYF,TGTGCCAGCGGGGGGGACTCCACAGATACGCAGTATTTT
15,TRBV10-3,TRBJ1-1,.,.,CAISEVGGGNTEAFF,TGTGCCATCAGTGAAGTCGGGGGTGGGAACACTGAAGCTTTCTTT
13,TRBV7-2,TRBJ1-6,many,.,CASRQSMRGGLHF,TGTGCCAGCAGACAATCTATGCGGGGGGGCCTCCACTTT
15,TRBV12-3/TRBV12-4,TRBJ1-2,.,.,CASSLSRGVNYGYTF,TGTGCCAGCAGTTTATCCCGGGGGGTTAACTATGGCTACACCTTC
13,TRBV10-3,TRBJ2-2,.,.,CAISEQGTGELFF,TGTGCCATCAGTGAACAGGGTACCGGGGAGCTGTTTTTT
17,TRBV6-2/TRBV6-3,TRBJ2-6,few,.,CASSYGQGSSGANVLTF,TGTGCCAGCAGTTACGGGCAGGGAAGCTCTGGGGCCAACGTCCTGACTTTC
14,TRBV5-1,TRBJ2-1,.,TRBD2,CASSFLSGVNEQFF,TGCGCCAGCAGCTTCCTGAGCGGGGTCAATGAGCAGTTCTTC
14,TRBV12-3/TRBV12-4,TRBJ1-2,many,.,CASSLSAGRHGYTF,TGTGCCAGCAGTTTAAGCGCAGGGAGGCATGGCTACACCTTC
14,TRBV6-1,TRBJ1-5,.,.,CASSEAEGVQPQHF,TGTGCCAGCAGTGAAGCTGAGGGGGTTCAGCCCCAGCATTTT
17,TRBV18,TRBJ2-6,.,.,CASSSVGFGSGANVLTF,TGTGCCAGCTCTTCGGTCGGATTTGGGTCTGGGGCCAACGTCCTGACTTTC
15,TRBV20-1,TRBJ2-7,.,.,CSARSPRDPSYEQYF,TGCAGTGCTAGATCTCCTAGGGACCCATCCTACGAGCAGTACTTC
14,TRBV20-1,TRBJ2-3,few,TRBD2,CSARGLAATDTQYF,TGCAGTGCAAGGGGACTAGCGGCCACAGATACGCAGTATTTT
15,TRBV20-1,TRBJ2-3,few,TRBD1,CSASQGAFNTDTQYF,TGCAGTGCTTCACAGGGGGCCTTTAACACAGATACGCAGTATTTT
16,TRBV24-1,TRBJ1-2,many,TRBD1,CATSDHQVTGLRGYTF,TGTGCCACCAGTGACCATCAGGTGACAGGGCTAAGAGGCTACACCTTC
14,TRBV28,TRBJ1-2,.,TRBD1,CASSSPGGQALYTF,TGTGCCAGCAGCTCCCCCGGGGGACAGGCTCTCTACACCTTC
14,TRBV12-3/TRBV12-4,TRBJ1-5,few,TRBD1,CASSLTGPNQPQHF,TGTGCCAGCAGCCTGACAGGGCCTAATCAGCCCCAGCATTTT
12,TRBV29-1,TRBJ1-1,few,.,CSSQTGNTEAFF,TGCAGCTCACAAACGGGGAACACTGAAGCTTTCTTT
16,TRBV5-5,TRBJ2-1,few,.,CASSLPRGDAYNEQFF,TGTGCCAGCAGCTTGCCTAGGGGGGACGCCTACAATGAGCAGTTCTTC
15,TRBV7-9,TRBJ2-1,few,.,CASKPPLGLSNEQFF,TGTGCCAGCAAACCACCCCTAGGACTCTCCAATGAGCAGTTCTTC
14,TRBV6-2/TRBV6-3,TRBJ2-7,.,TRBD1,CASSWDRGRHEQYF,TGTGCCAGCAGCTGGGACAGGGGGCGTCACGAGCAGTACTTC
11,TRBV6-2/TRBV6-3,TRBJ1-1,few,.,CASSYRGPAFF,TGTGCCAGCAGTTACCGGGGGCCAGCTTTCTTT
13,TRBV29-1,TRBJ2-3,.,.,CSVAPLTRDTQYF,TGCAGCGTAGCACCATTAACCCGAGATACGCAGTATTTT
14,TRBV9,TRBJ2-3,many,TRBD2,CASGLAGGTDTQYF,TGTGCCAGCGGTCTAGCGGGGGGTACAGATACGCAGTATTTT
14,TRBV10-3,TRBJ2-3,.,TRBD1,CAISRDRGTDTQYF,TGTGCCATCTCTAGGGACAGAGGCACAGATACGCAGTATTTT
14,TRBV5-4,TRBJ2-1,.,.,CASSPTNGGNEQFF,TGTGCCAGCAGCCCTACGAATGGGGGTAATGAGCAGTTCTTC
14,TRBV29-1,TRBJ2-7,.,.,CSVESGGIPYEQYF,TGCAGCGTTGAGTCAGGCGGGATCCCCTACGAGCAGTACTTC
14,TRBV7-9,TRBJ2-7,few,TRBD1,CASSLANRGYEQYF,TGTGCCAGCAGCTTAGCAAACAGGGGTTACGAGCAGTACTTC
15,TRBV7-2,TRBJ2-6,.,.,CASSLRVPGANVLTF,TGTGCCAGCAGCTTAAGGGTGCCTGGGGCCAACGTCCTGACTTTC
15,TRBV7-8,TRBJ2-3,.,.,CASSLQLAGSDTQYF,TGTGCCAGCAGCTTACAACTAGCCGGGAGTGATACGCAGTATTTT
17,TRBV6-1,TRBJ2-7,.,TRBD2,CASRPPPSSGRRHEQYF,TGTGCCAGCAGGCCCCCCCCCTCTAGCGGGAGACGCCACGAGCAGTACTTC
13,TRBV29-1,TRBJ2-5,.,.,CSVDSYHKETQYF,TGCAGCGTTGACAGTTATCATAAAGAGACCCAGTACTTC
11,TRBV10-1,TRBJ2-7,few,.,CASSSSGEQYF,TGCGCCAGCAGTTCCTCTGGGGAGCAGTACTTC
15,TRBV11-2,TRBJ1-2,.,TRBD1,CASRHTRQGAHGYTF,TGTGCCAGCAGACACACCCGACAGGGGGCCCATGGCTACACCTTC
15,TRBV12-3/TRBV12-4,TRBJ1-4,few,TRBD1,CASSPGTGWSEKLFF,TGTGCCAGCAGCCCCGGGACAGGGTGGAGCGAAAAACTGTTTTTT
17,TRBV5-1,TRBJ2-3,few,TRBD2,CASSPRRPGLGTDTQYF,TGCGCCAGCAGCCCACGGCGTCCGGGACTAGGCACAGATACGCAGTATTTT
13,TRBV3-1,TRBJ1-6,.,TRBD1,CASSRQGASPLHF,TGTGCCAGCAGTCGACAGGGGGCCTCACCCCTCCACTTT
15,TRBV20-1,TRBJ1-1,.,TRBD1,CSARVWDRGITEAFF,TGCAGTGCTAGAGTTTGGGACAGGGGAATCACTGAAGCTTTCTTT
13,TRBV20-1,TRBJ2-1,.,.,CSAVSGSPLEQFF,TGCAGTGCTGTAAGCGGTTCCCCACTTGAGCAGTTCTTC
13,TRBV6-4,TRBJ2-1,few,.,CASRVTTLNEQFF,TGTGCCAGCAGGGTGACTACTCTCAATGAGCAGTTCTTC
12,TRBV29-1,TRBJ2-7,.,.,CSVVPGLYEQYF,TGCAGCGTTGTTCCGGGTCTCTACGAGCAGTACTTC
16,TRBV20-1,TRBJ1-2,.,.,CSARQTGVQGRYGYTF,TGCAGTGCTAGACAAACCGGGGTGCAGGGTCGTTATGGCTACACCTTC
15,TRBV12-3/TRBV12-4,TRBJ2-1,few,.,CASSLRQGTYNEQFF,TGTGCCAGCAGTTTAAGGCAGGGCACCTACAATGAGCAGTTCTTC
15,TRBV5-6,TRBJ2-2,.,.,CASSPDLKRTGELFF,TGTGCCAGCAGCCCGGACCTTAAGAGGACCGGGGAGCTGTTTTTT